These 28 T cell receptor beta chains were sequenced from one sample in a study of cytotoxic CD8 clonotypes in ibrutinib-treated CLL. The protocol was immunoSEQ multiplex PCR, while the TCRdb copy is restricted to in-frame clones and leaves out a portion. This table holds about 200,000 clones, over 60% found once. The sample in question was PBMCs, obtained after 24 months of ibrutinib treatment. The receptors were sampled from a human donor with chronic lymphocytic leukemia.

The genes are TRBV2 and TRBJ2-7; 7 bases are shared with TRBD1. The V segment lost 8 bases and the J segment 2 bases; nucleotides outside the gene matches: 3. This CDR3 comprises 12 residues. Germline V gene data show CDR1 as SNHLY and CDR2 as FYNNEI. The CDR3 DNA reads TGTGCCAGCCGGACAGGACCCTACGAGCAGTACTTC. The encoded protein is CASRTGPYEQYF.

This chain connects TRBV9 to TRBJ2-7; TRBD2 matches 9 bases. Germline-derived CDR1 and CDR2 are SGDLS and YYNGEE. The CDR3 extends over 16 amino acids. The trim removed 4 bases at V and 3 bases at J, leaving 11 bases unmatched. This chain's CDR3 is CASSSSGLASIYEQYF. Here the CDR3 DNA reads TGTGCCAGCAGCTCCAGCGGACTAGCGAGTATCTACGAGCAGTACTTC.

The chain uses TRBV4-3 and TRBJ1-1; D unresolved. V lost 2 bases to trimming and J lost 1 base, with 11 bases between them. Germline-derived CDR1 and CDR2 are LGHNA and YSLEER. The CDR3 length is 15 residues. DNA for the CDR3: TGCGCCAGCAGCCAATATGAACAGAGGAACACTGAAGCTTTCTTT. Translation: CASSQYEQRNTEAFF.

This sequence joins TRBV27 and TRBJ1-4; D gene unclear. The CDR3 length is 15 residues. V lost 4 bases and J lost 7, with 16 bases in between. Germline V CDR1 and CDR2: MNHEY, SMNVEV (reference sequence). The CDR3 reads CASSWRGSRGEKLFF. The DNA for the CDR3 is TGTGCCAGCAGTTGGCGGGGTTCCCGGGGTGAAAAACTGTTTTTT. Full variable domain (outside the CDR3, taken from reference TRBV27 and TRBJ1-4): EAQVTQNPRYLITVTGKKLTVTCSQNMNHEYMSWYRQDPGLGLRQIYYSMNVEVTDKGDVPEGYKVSRKEKRNFPLILESPSPNQTSLYFCASSWRGSRGEKLFFGSGTQLSVL.

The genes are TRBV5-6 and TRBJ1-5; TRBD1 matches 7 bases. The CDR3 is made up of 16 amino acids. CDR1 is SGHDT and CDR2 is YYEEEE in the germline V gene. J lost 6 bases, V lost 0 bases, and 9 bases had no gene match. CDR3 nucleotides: TGTGCCAGCAGCTTGGGGCCTGGACAGGACGGTCAGCCCCAGCATTTT. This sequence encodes CASSLGPGQDGQPQHF. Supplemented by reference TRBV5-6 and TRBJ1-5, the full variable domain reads DAGVTQSPTHLIKTRGQQVTLRCSPKSGHDTVSWYQQALGQGPQFIFQYYEEEERQRGNFPDRFSGHQFPNYSSELNVNALLLGDSALYLCASSLGPGQDGQPQHFGDGTRLSIL.

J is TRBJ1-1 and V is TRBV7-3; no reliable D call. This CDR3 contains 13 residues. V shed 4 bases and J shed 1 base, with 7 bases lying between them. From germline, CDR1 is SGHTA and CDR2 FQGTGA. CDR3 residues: CASSSGRNTEAFF. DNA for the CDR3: TGTGCCAGCAGCTCCGGACGGAACACTGAAGCTTTCTTT.

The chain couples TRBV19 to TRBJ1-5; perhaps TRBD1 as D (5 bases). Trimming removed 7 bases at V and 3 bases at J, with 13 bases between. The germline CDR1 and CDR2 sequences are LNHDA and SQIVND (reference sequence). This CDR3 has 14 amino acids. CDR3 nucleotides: TGTGCCAGTAACCGGGCCAGGGACAATCAGCCCCAGCATTTT. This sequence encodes CASNRARDNQPQHF. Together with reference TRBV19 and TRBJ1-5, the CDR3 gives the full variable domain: DGGITQSPKYLFRKEGQNVTLSCEQNLNHDAMYWYRQDPGQGLRLIYYSQIVNDFQKGDIAEGYSVSREKKESFPLTVTSAQKNPTAFYLCASNRARDNQPQHFGDGTRLSIL.

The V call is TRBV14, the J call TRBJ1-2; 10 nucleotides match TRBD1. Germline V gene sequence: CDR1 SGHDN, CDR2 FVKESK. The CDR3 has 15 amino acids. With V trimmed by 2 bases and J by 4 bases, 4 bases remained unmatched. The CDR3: CASSQYRDRGYGYTF. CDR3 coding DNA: TGTGCCAGCAGCCAATACCGGGACAGGGGCTATGGCTACACCTTC.

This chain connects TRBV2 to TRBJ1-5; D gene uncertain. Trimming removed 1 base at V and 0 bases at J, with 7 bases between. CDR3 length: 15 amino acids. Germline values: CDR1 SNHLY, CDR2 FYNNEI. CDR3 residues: CASSEVMNSNQPQHF. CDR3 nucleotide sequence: TGTGCCAGCAGTGAAGTAATGAATAGCAATCAGCCCCAGCATTTT. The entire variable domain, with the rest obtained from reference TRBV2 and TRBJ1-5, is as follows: EPEVTQTPSHQVTQMGQEVILRCVPISNHLYFYWYRQILGQKVEFLVSFYNNEISEKSEIFDDQFSVERPDGSNFTLKIRSTKLEDSAMYFCASSEVMNSNQPQHFGDGTRLSIL.

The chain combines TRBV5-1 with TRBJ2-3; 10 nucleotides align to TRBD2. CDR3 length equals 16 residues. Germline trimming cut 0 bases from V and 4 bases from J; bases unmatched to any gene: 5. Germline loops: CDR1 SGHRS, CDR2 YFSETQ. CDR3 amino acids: CASSLDPSGSADTQYF. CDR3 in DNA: TGCGCCAGCAGCTTGGACCCTAGCGGGAGCGCAGATACGCAGTATTTT.

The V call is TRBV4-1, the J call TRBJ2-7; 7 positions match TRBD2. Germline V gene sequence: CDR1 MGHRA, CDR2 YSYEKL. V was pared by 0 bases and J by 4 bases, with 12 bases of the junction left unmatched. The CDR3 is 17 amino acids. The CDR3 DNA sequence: TGCGCCAGCAGCCAAGAACATGGGCGGGAGAGTCGGTACGAGCAGTACTTC. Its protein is CASSQEHGRESRYEQYF.

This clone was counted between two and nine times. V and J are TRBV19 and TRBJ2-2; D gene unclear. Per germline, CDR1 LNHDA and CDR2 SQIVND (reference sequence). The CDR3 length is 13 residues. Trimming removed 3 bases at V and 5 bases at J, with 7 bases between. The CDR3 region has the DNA TGTGCCAGTAGTATTGGTTCTACCGGGGAGCTGTTTTTT. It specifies CASSIGSTGELFF.

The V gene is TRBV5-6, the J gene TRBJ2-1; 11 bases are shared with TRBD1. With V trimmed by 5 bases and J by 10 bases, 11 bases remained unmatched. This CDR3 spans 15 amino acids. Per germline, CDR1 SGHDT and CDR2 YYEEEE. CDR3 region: CASSAGTGGRMEQFF. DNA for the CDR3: TGTGCCAGCAGTGCCGGGACAGGGGGACGCATGGAGCAGTTCTTC.

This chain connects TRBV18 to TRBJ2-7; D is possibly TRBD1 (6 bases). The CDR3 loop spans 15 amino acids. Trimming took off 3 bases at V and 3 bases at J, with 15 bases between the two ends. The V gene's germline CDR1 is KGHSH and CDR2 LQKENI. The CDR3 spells CASSPQDRSLYEQYF. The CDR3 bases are TGTGCCAGCTCACCTCAGGACAGATCCCTCTACGAGCAGTACTTC.

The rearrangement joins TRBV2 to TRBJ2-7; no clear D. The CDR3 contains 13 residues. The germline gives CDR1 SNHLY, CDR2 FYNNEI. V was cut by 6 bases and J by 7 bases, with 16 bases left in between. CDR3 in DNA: TGTGCCAGCAGCGAACATCCTATTTCGGAGCAGTACTTC. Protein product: CASSEHPISEQYF.

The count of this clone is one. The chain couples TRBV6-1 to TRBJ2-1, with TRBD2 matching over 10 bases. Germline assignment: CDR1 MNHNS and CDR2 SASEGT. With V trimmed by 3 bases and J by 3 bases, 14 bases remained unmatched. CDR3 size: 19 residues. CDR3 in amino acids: CASSEIYTSTSGNYNEQFF. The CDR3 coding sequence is TGTGCCAGCAGTGAGATTTATACCTCAACTAGCGGGAACTACAATGAGCAGTTCTTC.

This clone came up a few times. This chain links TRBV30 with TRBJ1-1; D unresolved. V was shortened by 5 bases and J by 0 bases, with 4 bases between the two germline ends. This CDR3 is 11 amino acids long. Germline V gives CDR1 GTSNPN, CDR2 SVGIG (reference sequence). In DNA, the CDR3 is TGTGCCTGGGTGGTGAACACTGAAGCTTTCTTT. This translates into CAWVVNTEAFF.

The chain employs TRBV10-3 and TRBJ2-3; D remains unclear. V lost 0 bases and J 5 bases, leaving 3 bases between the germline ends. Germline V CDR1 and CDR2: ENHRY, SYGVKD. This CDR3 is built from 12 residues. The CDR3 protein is CAISESVDTQYF. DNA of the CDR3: TGTGCCATCAGTGAGTCGGTAGATACGCAGTATTTT.

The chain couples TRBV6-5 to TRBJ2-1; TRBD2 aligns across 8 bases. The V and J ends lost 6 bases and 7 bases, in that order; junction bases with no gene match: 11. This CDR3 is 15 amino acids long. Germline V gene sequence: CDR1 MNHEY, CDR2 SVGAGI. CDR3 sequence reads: CASRHSSGSLNEQFF. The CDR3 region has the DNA TGTGCCAGCAGGCACTCAAGCGGGAGTTTGAATGAGCAGTTCTTC.

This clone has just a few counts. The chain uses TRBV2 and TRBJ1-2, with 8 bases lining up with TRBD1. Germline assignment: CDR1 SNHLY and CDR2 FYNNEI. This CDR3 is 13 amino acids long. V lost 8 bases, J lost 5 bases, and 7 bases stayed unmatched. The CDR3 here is CASVDREAYGYTF. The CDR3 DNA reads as TGTGCCAGCGTGGACAGGGAGGCTTATGGCTACACCTTC.

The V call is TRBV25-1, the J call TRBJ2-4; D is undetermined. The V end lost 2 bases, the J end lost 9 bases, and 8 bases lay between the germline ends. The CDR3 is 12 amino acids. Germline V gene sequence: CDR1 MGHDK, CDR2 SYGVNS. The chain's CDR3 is CASSERSGIQYF. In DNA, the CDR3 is TGTGCCAGCAGTGAACGGTCTGGCATTCAGTACTTC.

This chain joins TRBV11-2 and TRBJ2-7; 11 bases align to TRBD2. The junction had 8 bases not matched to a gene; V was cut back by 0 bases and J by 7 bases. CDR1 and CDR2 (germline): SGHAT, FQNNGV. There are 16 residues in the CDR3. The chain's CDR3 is CASSLDGRLAGREQYF. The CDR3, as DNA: TGTGCCAGCAGCTTAGACGGGAGACTAGCGGGACGGGAGCAGTACTTC.

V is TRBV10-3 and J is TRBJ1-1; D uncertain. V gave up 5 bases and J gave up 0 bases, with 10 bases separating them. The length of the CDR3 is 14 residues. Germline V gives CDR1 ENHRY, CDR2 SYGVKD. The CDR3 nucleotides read TGTGCCATCAGTTCCAACGGAATGAACACTGAAGCTTTCTTT. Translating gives CAISSNGMNTEAFF.

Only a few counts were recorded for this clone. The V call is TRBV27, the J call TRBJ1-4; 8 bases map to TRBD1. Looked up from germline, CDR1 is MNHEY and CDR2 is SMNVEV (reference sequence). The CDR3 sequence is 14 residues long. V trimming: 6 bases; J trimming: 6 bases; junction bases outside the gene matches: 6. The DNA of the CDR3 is TGTGCCAGCAGACGGACAGGGATTTATGAAAAACTGTTTTTT. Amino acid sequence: CASRRTGIYEKLFF.

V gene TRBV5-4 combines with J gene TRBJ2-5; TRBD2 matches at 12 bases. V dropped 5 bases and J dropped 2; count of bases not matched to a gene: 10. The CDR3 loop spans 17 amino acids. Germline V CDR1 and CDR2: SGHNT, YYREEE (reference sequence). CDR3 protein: CASRARFGLAGQETQYF. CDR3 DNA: TGTGCCAGCAGGGCTCGATTCGGACTAGCGGGGCAAGAGACCCAGTACTTC. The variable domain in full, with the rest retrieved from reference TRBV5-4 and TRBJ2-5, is ETGVTQSPTHLIKTRGQQVTLRCSSQSGHNTVSWYQQALGQGPQFIFQYYREEENGRGNFPPRFSGLQFPNYSSELNVNALELDDSALYLCASRARFGLAGQETQYFGPGTRLLVL.

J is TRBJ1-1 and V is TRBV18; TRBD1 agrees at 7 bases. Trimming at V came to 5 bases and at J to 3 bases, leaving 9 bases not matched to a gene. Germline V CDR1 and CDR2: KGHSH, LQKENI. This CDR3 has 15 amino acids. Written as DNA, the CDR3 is TGTGCCAGCTCATCCTTACAGGGGATTGACACTGAAGCTTTCTTT. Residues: CASSSLQGIDTEAFF.

The CDR3 sequence is CASSPGSSTDTQYF. The CDR3 DNA reads as TGTGCCAGCTCACCCGGCTCTAGCACAGATACGCAGTATTTT. The chain has TRBV18 and TRBJ2-3; D is unclear. Germline V gives CDR1 KGHSH, CDR2 LQKENI. Trimming removed 3 bases at V and 0 bases at J, with 7 bases between. The CDR3 runs 14 residues.

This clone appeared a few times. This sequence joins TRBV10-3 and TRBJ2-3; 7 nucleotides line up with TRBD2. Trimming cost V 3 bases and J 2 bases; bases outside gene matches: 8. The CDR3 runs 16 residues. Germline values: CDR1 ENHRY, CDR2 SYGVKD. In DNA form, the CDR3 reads TGTGCCATCAGTGACTCCGGGAGGCGTGTCACAGATACGCAGTATTTT. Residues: CAISDSGRRVTDTQYF.